The clone carrying this T cell receptor (beta chain) turned up a few times. Antigen unknown. The repertoire was sequenced with immunoSEQ multiplex PCR; TCRdb's copy has only in-frame clones and lacks some. The sample yields around 26,000 clones, about four fifths seen once. This specimen belongs to a study of OX40 agonist ivuxolimab in advanced cancers. Study-wide findings and caveats: Among some nonresponders, normalized T-cell clonal expansion was also low. Averaging showed that CD8+ T cells had more expanded clones than CD4+ did.

CDR1 and CDR2 from the germline V gene are SGHNT and YENEEA. Trimming took off 0 bases at V and 6 bases at J, with 8 bases between the two ends. The CDR3 length is 14 residues. Patients who had autoimmune disease history or got systemic immunosuppression were left out. The TCR comes from an adult with an advanced solid tumor such as melanoma, head and neck, liver or kidney cancer. J is TRBJ2-2 and V is TRBV11-3, with D possibly TRBD2 on 6 matching bases. The source was CD4+ or CD8+ T cells sorted from blood, collected in a trial of the OX40 agonist ivuxolimab. CDR3 nucleotide sequence: TGTGCCAGCAGCTTAGAGGGAGGCCCCGGGGAGCTGTTTTTT. This sequence encodes CASSLEGGPGELFF.